Listed below are T cell receptor beta chains from one sample, sequenced in a study of OX40 agonist ivuxolimab in advanced cancers. This table comes from immunoSEQ multiplex PCR, and its TCRdb copy is limited to in-frame clones, with some not included. The sample holds roughly 80,000 clones; roughly 85% are singletons and the top ten take 0.5% to 0.7%. This specimen was CD4+ or CD8+ T cells sorted from blood, taken in a trial of the OX40 agonist ivuxolimab. The receptors come from an adult with an advanced solid tumor such as melanoma, head and neck, liver or kidney cancer. Each CDR3 is given with its conserved first and last residue. Each record gives: V gene, CDR3 protein.

v_gene: TRBV6-6; CDR3aa: CASSSQGRTLVYF
v_gene: TRBV23-1; CDR3aa: CASSERTGGYEQYF
v_gene: TRBV19; CDR3aa: CASRSRVGDRNYGYTF
v_gene: TRBV18; CDR3aa: CASSLRSQGIGTEAFF
v_gene: TRBV4-2; CDR3aa: CASSQGAGEGTQYF
v_gene: TRBV5-1; CDR3aa: CASTMPGLAEGAAQYF
v_gene: TRBV6-5; CDR3aa: CASSYNINQPQHF
v_gene: TRBV2; CDR3aa: CASKDPGDTSGGREQFF
v_gene: TRBV30; CDR3aa: CAWSHRPGTGGIEQYF
v_gene: TRBV4-2; CDR3aa: CASSQMGRGVYTEAFF
v_gene: TRBV4-3; CDR3aa: CASSRSGDYGYTF
v_gene: TRBV7-2; CDR3aa: CASEARVNYGYTF
v_gene: TRBV7-9; CDR3aa: CASSPGQGLSGELFF
v_gene: TRBV6-1; CDR3aa: CASRVTGNQETQYF
v_gene: TRBV5-6; CDR3aa: CASSLGRGLQYGYTF
v_gene: TRBV7-2; CDR3aa: CASSLKAGGLVSYEQYF
v_gene: TRBV6-5; CDR3aa: CASSAGTRSTDTQYF
v_gene: TRBV19; CDR3aa: CASSISDYGYTF
v_gene: TRBV5-6; CDR3aa: CASSRVETQYF
v_gene: TRBV5-1; CDR3aa: CASSSQTAGGEQFF
v_gene: TRBV7-2; CDR3aa: CASSQGTLGTTDTQYF
v_gene: TRBV7-7; CDR3aa: CASSLPFSGGADETQYF
v_gene: TRBV29-1; CDR3aa: CSVVYRPNYGYTF
v_gene: TRBV2; CDR3aa: CASSPGTSGGGQETQYF
v_gene: TRBV18; CDR3aa: CASSPAETNYGYTF
v_gene: TRBV10-3; CDR3aa: CAIRQGRGTEAFF
v_gene: TRBV6-1; CDR3aa: CASREDNGGAFDTQYF
v_gene: TRBV5-4; CDR3aa: CASSQDREDYGYTF
v_gene: TRBV13; CDR3aa: CASSLGGGTANTGELFF
v_gene: TRBV19; CDR3aa: CASRIQGVDGTEAFF